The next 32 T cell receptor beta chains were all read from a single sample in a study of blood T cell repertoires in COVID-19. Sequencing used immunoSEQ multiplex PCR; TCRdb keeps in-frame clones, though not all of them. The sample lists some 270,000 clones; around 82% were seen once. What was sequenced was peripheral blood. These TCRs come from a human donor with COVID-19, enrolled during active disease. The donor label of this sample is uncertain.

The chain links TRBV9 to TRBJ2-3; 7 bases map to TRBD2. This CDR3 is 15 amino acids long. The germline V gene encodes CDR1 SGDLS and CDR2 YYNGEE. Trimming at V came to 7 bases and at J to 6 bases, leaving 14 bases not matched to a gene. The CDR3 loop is CASGRASGSGDTQYF. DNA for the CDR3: TGTGCCAGCGGAAGGGCTAGCGGAAGCGGCGATACGCAGTATTTT. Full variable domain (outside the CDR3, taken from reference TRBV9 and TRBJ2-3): DSGVTQTPKHLITATGQRVTLRCSPRSGDLSVYWYQQSLDQGLQFLIQYYNGEERAKGNILERFSAQQFPDLHSELNLSSLELGDSALYFCASGRASGSGDTQYFGPGTRLTVL.

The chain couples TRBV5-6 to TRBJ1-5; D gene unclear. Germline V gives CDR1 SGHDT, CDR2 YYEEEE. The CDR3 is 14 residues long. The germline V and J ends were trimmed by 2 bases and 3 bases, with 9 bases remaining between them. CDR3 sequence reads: CASSFLQANQPQHF. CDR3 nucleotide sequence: TGTGCCAGCAGCTTTCTCCAGGCCAATCAGCCCCAGCATTTT.

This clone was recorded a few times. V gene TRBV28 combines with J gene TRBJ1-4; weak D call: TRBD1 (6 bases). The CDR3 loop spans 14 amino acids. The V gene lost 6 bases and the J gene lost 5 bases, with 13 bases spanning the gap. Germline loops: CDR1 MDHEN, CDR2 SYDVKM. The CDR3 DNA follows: TGTGCCAGCAGCCACAGGGAAGGAAATGAAAAACTGTTTTTT. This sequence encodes CASSHREGNEKLFF.

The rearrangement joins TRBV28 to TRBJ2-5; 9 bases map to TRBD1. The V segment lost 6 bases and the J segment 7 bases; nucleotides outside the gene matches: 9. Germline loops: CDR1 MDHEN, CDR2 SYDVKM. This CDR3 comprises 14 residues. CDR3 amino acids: CASRKQGAIGTQYF. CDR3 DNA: TGTGCCAGCAGAAAACAGGGGGCGATAGGGACCCAGTACTTC.

The CDR3 DNA follows: TGTGCCAGCAGTAAATCCAGGGGGCGGTTTTCTGAAGCTTTCTTT. Residues: CASSKSRGRFSEAFF. The chain uses TRBV2 and TRBJ1-1; TRBD1 matches at 8 bases. The V gene's germline CDR1 is SNHLY and CDR2 FYNNEI. There are 15 residues in the CDR3. The V segment lost 5 bases and the J segment 6 bases; nucleotides outside the gene matches: 11. Filled out from reference TRBV2 and TRBJ1-1, the complete variable domain reads EPEVTQTPSHQVTQMGQEVILRCVPISNHLYFYWYRQILGQKVEFLVSFYNNEISEKSEIFDDQFSVERPDGSNFTLKIRSTKLEDSAMYFCASSKSRGRFSEAFFGQGTRLTVV.

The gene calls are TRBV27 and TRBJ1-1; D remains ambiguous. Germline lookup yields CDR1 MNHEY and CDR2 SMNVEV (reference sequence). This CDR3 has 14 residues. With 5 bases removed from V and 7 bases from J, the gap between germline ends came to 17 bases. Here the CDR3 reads CASSASPLIIEAFF. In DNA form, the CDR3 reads TGTGCCAGCAGTGCCTCCCCCCTAATTATTGAAGCTTTCTTT.

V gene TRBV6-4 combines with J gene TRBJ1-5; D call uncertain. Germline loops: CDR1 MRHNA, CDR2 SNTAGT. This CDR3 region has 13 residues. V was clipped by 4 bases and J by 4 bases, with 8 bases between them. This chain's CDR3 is CASSASRNQPQHF. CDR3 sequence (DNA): TGTGCCAGCAGTGCTTCCCGGAATCAGCCCCAGCATTTT.

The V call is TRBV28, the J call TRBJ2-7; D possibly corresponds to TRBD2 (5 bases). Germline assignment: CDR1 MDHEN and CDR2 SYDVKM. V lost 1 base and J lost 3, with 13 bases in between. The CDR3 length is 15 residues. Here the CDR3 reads CASSLSGILGYEQYF. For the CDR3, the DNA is TGTGCCAGCAGTTTATCGGGGATATTGGGCTACGAGCAGTACTTC.

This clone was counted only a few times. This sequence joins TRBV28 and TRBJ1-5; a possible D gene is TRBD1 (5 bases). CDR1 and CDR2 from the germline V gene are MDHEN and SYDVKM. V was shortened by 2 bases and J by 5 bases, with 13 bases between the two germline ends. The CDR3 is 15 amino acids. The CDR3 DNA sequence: TGTGCCAGCAGTTTAAACCTTGGGGGGGATCAGCCCCAGCATTTT. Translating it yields CASSLNLGGDQPQHF.

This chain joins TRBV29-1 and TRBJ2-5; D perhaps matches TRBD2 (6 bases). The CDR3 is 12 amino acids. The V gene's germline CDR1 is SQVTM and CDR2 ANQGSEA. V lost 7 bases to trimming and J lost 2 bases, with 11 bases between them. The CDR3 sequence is CSGRDSQETQYF. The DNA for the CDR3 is TGCAGCGGACGGGACTCTCAAGAGACCCAGTACTTC.

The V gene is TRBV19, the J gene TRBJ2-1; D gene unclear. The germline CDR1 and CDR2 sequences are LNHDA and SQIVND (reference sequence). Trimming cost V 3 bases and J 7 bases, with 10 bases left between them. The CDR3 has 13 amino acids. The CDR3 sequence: CASSIPPQNEQFF. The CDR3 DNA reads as TGTGCCAGTAGTATCCCCCCGCAGAATGAGCAGTTCTTC.

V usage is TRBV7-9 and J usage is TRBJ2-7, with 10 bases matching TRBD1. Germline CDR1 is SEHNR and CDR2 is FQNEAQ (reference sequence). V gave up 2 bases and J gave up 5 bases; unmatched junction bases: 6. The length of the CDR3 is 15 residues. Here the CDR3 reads CASSLTRDRGHEQYF. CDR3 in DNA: TGTGCCAGCAGCTTAACCCGGGACAGGGGCCACGAGCAGTACTTC. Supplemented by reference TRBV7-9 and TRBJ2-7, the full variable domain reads DTGVSQNPRHKITKRGQNVTFRCDPISEHNRLYWYRQTLGQGPEFLTYFQNEAQLEKSRLLSDRFSAERPKGSFSTLEIQRTEQGDSAMYLCASSLTRDRGHEQYFGPGTRLTVT.

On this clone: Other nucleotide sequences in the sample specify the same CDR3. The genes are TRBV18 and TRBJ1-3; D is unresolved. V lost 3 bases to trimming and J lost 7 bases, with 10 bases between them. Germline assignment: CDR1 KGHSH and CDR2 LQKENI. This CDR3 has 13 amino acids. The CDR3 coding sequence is TGTGCCAGCTCACCGGAACTCGGGAACACCATATATTTT. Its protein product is CASSPELGNTIYF.

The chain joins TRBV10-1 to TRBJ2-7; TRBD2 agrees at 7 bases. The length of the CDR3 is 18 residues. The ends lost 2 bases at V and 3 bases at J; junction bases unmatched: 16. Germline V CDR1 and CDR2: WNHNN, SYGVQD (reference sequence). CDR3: CASSEKASGPPGNYEQYF. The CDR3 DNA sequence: TGCGCCAGCAGTGAGAAGGCTAGCGGCCCGCCCGGGAACTACGAGCAGTACTTC.

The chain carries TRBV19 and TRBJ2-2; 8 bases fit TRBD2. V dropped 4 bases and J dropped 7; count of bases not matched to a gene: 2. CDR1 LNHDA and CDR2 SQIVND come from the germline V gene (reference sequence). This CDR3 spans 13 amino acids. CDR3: CASSKREGGELFF. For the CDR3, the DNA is TGTGCCAGTAGTAAACGGGAGGGCGGGGAGCTGTTTTTT.

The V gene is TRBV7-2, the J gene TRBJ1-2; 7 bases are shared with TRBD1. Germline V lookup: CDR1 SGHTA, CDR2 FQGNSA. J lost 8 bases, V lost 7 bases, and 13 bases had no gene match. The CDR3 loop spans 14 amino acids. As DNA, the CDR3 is TGTGCCAGCACCCTGCTCATAAAGGACAGGGGCTACACCTTC. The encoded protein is CASTLLIKDRGYTF. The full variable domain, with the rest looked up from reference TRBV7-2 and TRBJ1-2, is GAGVSQSPSNKVTEKGKDVELRCDPISGHTALYWYRQSLGQGLEFLIYFQGNSAPDKSGLPSDRFSAERTGGSVSTLTIQRTQQEDSAVYLCASTLLIKDRGYTFGSGTRLTVV.

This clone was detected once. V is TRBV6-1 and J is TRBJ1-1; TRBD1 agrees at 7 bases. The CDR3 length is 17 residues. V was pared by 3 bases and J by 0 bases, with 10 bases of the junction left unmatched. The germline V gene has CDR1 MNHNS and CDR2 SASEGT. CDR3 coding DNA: TGTGCCAGCAGTGAGGAACCGGGACAGAGAATGAACACTGAAGCTTTCTTT. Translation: CASSEEPGQRMNTEAFF.

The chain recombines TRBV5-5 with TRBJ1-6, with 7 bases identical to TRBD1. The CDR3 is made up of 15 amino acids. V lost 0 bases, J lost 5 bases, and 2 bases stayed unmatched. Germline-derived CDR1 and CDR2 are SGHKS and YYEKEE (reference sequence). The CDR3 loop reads CASSLGTGDNSPLHF. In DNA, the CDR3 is TGTGCCAGCAGCTTGGGCACAGGGGATAATTCACCCCTCCACTTT.

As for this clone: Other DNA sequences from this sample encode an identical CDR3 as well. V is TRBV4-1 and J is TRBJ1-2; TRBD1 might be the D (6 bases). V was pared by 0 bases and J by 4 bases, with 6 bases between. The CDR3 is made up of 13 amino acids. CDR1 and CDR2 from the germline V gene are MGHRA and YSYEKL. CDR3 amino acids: CASSQDRGYGYTF. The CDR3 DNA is TGCGCCAGCAGCCAAGACAGGGGCTATGGCTACACCTTC.

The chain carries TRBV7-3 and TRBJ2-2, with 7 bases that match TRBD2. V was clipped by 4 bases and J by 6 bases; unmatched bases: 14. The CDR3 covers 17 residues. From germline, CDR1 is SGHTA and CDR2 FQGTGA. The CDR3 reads CASSSRLAAGAPGELFF. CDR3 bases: TGTGCCAGCAGCTCCCGCCTAGCGGCGGGAGCCCCCGGGGAGCTGTTTTTT.

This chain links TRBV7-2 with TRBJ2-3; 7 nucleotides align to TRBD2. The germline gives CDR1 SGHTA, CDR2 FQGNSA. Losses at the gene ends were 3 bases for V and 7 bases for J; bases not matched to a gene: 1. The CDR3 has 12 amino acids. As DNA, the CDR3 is TGTGCCAGCAGCTTGGGACTAAATACGCAGTATTTT. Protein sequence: CASSLGLNTQYF.

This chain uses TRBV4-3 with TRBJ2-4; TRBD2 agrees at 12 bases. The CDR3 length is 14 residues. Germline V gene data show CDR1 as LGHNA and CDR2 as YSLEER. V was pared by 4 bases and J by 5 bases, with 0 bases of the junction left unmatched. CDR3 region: CASSRLAGENIQYF. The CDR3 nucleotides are TGCGCCAGCAGCCGACTAGCGGGGGAAAACATTCAGTACTTC.

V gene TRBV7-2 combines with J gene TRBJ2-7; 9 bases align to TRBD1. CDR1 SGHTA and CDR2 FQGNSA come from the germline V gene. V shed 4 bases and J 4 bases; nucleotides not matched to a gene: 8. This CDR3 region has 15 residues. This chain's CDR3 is CASSWKSGTGYEQYF. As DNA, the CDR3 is TGTGCCAGCAGCTGGAAATCCGGGACAGGGTACGAGCAGTACTTC.

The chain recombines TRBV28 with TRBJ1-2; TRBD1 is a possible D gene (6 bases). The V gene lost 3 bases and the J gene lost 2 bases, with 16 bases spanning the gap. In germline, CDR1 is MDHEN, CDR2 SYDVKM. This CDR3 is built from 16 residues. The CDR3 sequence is CASSFSRTVQNYGYTF. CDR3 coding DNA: TGTGCCAGCAGTTTTAGTCGGACAGTCCAAAACTATGGCTACACCTTC.

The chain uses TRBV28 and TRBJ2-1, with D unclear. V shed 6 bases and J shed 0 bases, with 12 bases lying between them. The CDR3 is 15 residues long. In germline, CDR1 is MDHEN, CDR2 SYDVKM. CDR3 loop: CASRSSASSYNEQFF. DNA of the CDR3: TGTGCCAGCAGGAGCAGCGCGAGCTCCTACAATGAGCAGTTCTTC.

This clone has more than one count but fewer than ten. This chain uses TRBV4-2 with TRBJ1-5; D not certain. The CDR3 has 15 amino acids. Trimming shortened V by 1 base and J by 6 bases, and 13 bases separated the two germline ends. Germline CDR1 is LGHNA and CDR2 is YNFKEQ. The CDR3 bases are TGTGCCAGCAGCCAAGGAGTGGGGAGGACTCAGCCCCAGCATTTT. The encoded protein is CASSQGVGRTQPQHF.

CDR3 sequence reads: CASSLAGAGGGYTF. In DNA, the CDR3 is TGTGCCAGCAGCTTAGCGGGGGCAGGGGGAGGCTACACCTTC. The chain employs TRBV11-2 and TRBJ1-2, with 7 bases lining up with TRBD1. Germline V CDR1 and CDR2: SGHAT, FQNNGV. This CDR3 is 14 amino acids long. Trimming removed 1 base from V and 8 bases from J; junction bases left unmatched: 7.

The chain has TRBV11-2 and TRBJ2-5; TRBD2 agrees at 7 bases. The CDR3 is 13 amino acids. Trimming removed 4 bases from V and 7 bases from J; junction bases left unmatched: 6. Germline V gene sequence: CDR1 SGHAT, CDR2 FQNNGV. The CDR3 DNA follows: TGTGCCAGCAGCTCAGATCAGCGGGGGACCCAGTACTTC. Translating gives CASSSDQRGTQYF.

Here the CDR3 DNA reads TGTGCCAGCACCCGGGGGGGGGCAATAACGGACGAGCAGTACTTC. As protein: CASTRGGAITDEQYF. The V gene is TRBV7-8, the J gene TRBJ2-7; TRBD2 agrees at 8 bases. The length of the CDR3 is 15 residues. The germline V gene has CDR1 SGHVS and CDR2 FQNEAQ. V was pared by 7 bases and J by 5 bases, with 13 bases of the junction left unmatched.

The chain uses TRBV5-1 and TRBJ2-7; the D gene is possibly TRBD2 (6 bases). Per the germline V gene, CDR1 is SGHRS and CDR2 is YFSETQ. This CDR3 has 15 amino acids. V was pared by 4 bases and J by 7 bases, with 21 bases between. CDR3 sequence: CASSPELVAAREQYF. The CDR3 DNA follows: TGCGCCAGCAGCCCCGAACTAGTAGCGGCGAGGGAGCAGTACTTC.

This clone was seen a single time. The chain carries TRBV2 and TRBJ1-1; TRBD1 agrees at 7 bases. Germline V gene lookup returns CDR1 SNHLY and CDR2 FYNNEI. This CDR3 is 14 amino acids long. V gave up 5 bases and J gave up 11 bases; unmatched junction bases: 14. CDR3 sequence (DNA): TGTGCCAGCAGTCCAAATACAGGGGTAGTAGGGGCTTTCTTT. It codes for CASSPNTGVVGAFF.

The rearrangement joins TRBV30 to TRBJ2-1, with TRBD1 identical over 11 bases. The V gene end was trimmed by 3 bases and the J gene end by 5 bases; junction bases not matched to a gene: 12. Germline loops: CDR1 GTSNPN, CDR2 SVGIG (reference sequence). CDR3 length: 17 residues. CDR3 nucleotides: TGTGCCTGGAGAGATAGGTCGGGACAGGGGGGGAACAATGAGCAGTTCTTC. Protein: CAWRDRSGQGGNNEQFF.